This T cell receptor beta chain emerged from a study of blood T cell repertoires in COVID-19. CDR3 size: 15 residues. V was clipped by 7 bases and J by 0 bases; unmatched bases: 6. Germline assignment: CDR1 MDHEN and CDR2 SYDVKM. This table comes from immunoSEQ multiplex PCR, and its TCRdb copy is limited to in-frame clones, with some not included. The repertoire holds more than 200,000 clones, with 65% to 90% as singletons. The sample consisted of peripheral blood. This receptor was taken from a woman over 75 with active or convalescent COVID-19. This rearrangement joins TRBV28 to TRBJ2-7; 10 positions agree with TRBD1. The CDR3 DNA is TGTGCCAGCACTCCGGGACAGGGGATCTCCTACGAGCAGTACTTC. Translating gives CASTPGQGISYEQYF.